In this sample, the clone carrying this TCR beta chain turned up once. As yet, its antigen is unknown. The method was immunoSEQ multiplex PCR; TCRdb's version includes in-frame clones alone and lacks a portion of them. The table has 110,000 or so clones, 86% seen once; the top ten hold approximately 18%. CDR3 length: 15 residues. V lost 4 bases and J lost 1, with 14 bases in between. From germline, CDR1 is SGHTA and CDR2 FQGTGA. The sample comes from a study of T cell responses to AZD1222 COVID-19 vaccine. General observations from the study: Nearly half of unique spike-specific TCRs reportedly avoided B.1.351 and B.1.1.7 mutated regions. Possibly, clonal diversity was underestimated; donors were largely white British and included more females.

Pooling covered second doses at about 4 or about 12 weeks. The sequence derives from an adult who received the AZD1222 COVID-19 vaccine. Specimen: peripheral blood, collected 28 days after the second AZD1222 dose. The chain links TRBV7-3 to TRBJ2-7, with D perhaps being TRBD1 or TRBD2 (6 bases each). The CDR3 region is CASSYEGGLSYEQYF. In DNA, the CDR3 is TGTGCCAGCAGCTATGAGGGGGGTTTATCCTACGAGCAGTACTTC.